This T cell receptor beta chain is from a study of preoperative IRX-2 immunotherapy in early breast cancer. V was shortened by 4 bases and J by 6 bases, with 13 bases between the two germline ends. CDR1 MNHGY and CDR2 SAAAGT come from the germline V gene. There are 13 residues in the CDR3. Treatment specified: preoperative locoregional IRX-2 cytokine immunotherapy. Preoperative locoregional IRX-2 cytokine immunotherapy was tested in the phase Ib source study. Assay: immunoSEQ multiplex PCR; the TCRdb copy retains only in-frame clones and omits some. The sample lists 15,000 to 25,000 clones; roughly 80% were seen once.

This TCR was sampled from a human donor with breast cancer. The J gene is TRBJ2-7, the V gene TRBV6-8; D remains ambiguous. The sample here was lymph node tissue, taken after IRX-2 immunotherapy. CDR3 in amino acids: CASSFGPPAEQYF. The CDR3 nucleotides are TGTGCCAGCAGTTTTGGACCCCCGGCCGAGCAGTACTTC.